This T cell receptor beta chain was captured in a study of blood T cell repertoires in COVID-19. Study in general: Sites in the United States, Italy and Spain provided acute and convalescent COVID-19 samples. From T cells, B-cell-depleted T cells, or PBMCs came the material, which was cDNA or gDNA.

Method: immunoSEQ multiplex PCR; TCRdb's copy keeps in-frame clones and lacks some. Seen here are 150,000 to 200,000 clones, 88% observed once, and the top ten hold about 4.2%. There are 13 residues in the CDR3. V was cut by 3 bases and J by 4 bases, with 13 bases left in between. Germline V gene lookup returns CDR1 DFQATT and CDR2 SNEGSKA (reference sequence). The TCR comes from a human donor in a cohort sampled during active COVID-19. The chain joins TRBV20-1 to TRBJ2-7; D possibly corresponds to TRBD2 (5 bases). The sequencing sample was made of peripheral blood. The CDR3 DNA reads TGCAGTGCTAGTCCGGGAAGGACTTACGAGCAGTACTTC. It yields the protein CSASPGRTYEQYF.